This passage covers 29 T cell receptor beta chains from one sample sequenced in a study of shared clonotypes between healthy human individuals. The table came from immunoSEQ multiplex PCR; TCRdb's copy has only in-frame clones and leaves some out. In the table there are some 1.4 million clones, roughly 96% of which are singletons. Sample: naive CD4+ T cells sorted from blood. The subset is: CD45RA+ positively selected. The receptors stem from a man aged 25 to 45 in good health.

CDR3 sequence reads: CASSLLTLPEGLFF. The CDR3 DNA is TGTGCCAGCAGCTTATTAACTTTACCCGAGGGCCTGTTCTTC. This chain uses TRBV7-9 with TRBJ2-1, with D perhaps matching TRBD2 (5 bases). This CDR3 contains 14 residues. Germline CDR1 reads SEHNR; CDR2 reads FQNEAQ (reference sequence). V lost 2 bases to trimming and J lost 15 bases, with 20 bases between them.

The chain employs TRBV7-6 and TRBJ2-7, with 8 bases that match TRBD1. The CDR3 has 14 amino acids. After removal of 0 bases from V and 5 bases from J, the junction contained 3 bases not matched to a gene. Germline V gene lookup returns CDR1 SGHVS and CDR2 FNYEAQ. CDR3 in DNA: TGTGCCAGCAGCTTAGCTACAGGGGGAAACGAGCAGTACTTC. Residues: CASSLATGGNEQYF.

This chain links TRBV29-1 with TRBJ2-2, with TRBD2 as a possible D gene (5 bases). This CDR3 comprises 13 residues. V lost 7 bases, J lost 4 bases, and 13 bases lay in between. Germline V gene sequence: CDR1 SQVTM, CDR2 ANQGSEA. The CDR3 reads CSAAPAGTGELFF. The CDR3 nucleotides are TGCAGCGCGGCCCCGGCGGGCACCGGGGAGCTGTTTTTT.

The gene calls are TRBV13 and TRBJ2-7, with 8 bases identical to TRBD2. The J segment lost 0 bases and the V segment lost 5 bases, leaving 9 bases of the junction unmatched. CDR3 length: 16 residues. The germline gives CDR1 PRHDT, CDR2 FYEKMQ (reference sequence). The chain's CDR3 is CASSPGGTLSSYEQYF. For the CDR3, the DNA is TGTGCCAGCAGCCCGGGAGGGACATTGAGCTCCTACGAGCAGTACTTC.

This clone was picked up one time. The CDR3 DNA sequence: TGTGCCAGCAGTTTGGGGGACTCCCCGTATGAGCAGTTCTTC. This encodes CASSLGDSPYEQFF. The V gene is TRBV28, the J gene TRBJ2-1, with D perhaps TRBD2 (6 bases). Germline lookup yields CDR1 MDHEN and CDR2 SYDVKM. V lost 3 bases, J lost 8 bases, and 14 bases lay in between. The CDR3 loop spans 14 amino acids.

The count of this clone is one. This chain links TRBV5-6 with TRBJ2-5; TRBD2 agrees at 8 bases. Looked up from germline, CDR1 is SGHDT and CDR2 is YYEEEE. The CDR3 length is 17 residues. V dropped 5 bases and J dropped 7; count of bases not matched to a gene: 19. The CDR3 here is CASREERERPRKGTQYF. CDR3 sequence (DNA): TGTGCCAGCAGGGAAGAGCGGGAGAGGCCCAGAAAGGGGACCCAGTACTTC.

Worth noting for this clone: Other DNA sequences of this sample code for an identical CDR3. The chain combines TRBV15 with TRBJ1-1, with D perhaps TRBD1 (6 bases). The CDR3 totals 14 residues. The germline V gene has CDR1 LNHNV and CDR2 YYDKDF (reference sequence). V lost 3 bases, J lost 4 bases, and 12 bases lay in between. The CDR3 protein is CATSRGGGGTEAFF. As DNA, the CDR3 is TGTGCCACCAGCAGGGGGGGAGGGGGCACTGAAGCTTTCTTT.

The chain is built from TRBV7-9 and TRBJ2-7; D possibly corresponds to TRBD2 (5 bases). V was trimmed by 1 base and J by 0 bases, leaving 10 bases between them. The CDR3 runs 15 residues. Germline loops: CDR1 SEHNR, CDR2 FQNEAQ (reference sequence). CDR3 loop: CASSLEIGSSYEQYF. In nucleotides, the CDR3 is TGTGCCAGCAGCTTAGAAATAGGGAGCTCCTACGAGCAGTACTTC.

The rearrangement joins TRBV2 to TRBJ2-1, with D perhaps matching TRBD2 (6 bases). The CDR3 has 14 residues. Trimming pared 7 bases from V and 4 bases from J, leaving 14 bases between. Germline CDR1 SNHLY, CDR2 FYNNEI. DNA of the CDR3: TGTGCCAGCATGAGGGAGGCCTCTTACAATGAGCAGTTCTTC. The encoded protein is CASMREASYNEQFF.

This chain connects TRBV5-4 to TRBJ2-5; 12 bases line up with TRBD2. After removal of 1 base from V and 5 bases from J, the junction contained 3 bases not matched to a gene. The germline V gene encodes CDR1 SGHNT and CDR2 YYREEE (reference sequence). This CDR3 has 15 residues. The CDR3 DNA sequence: TGTGCCAGCAGCTTGACTAGCGGGGGGACGGAGACCCAGTACTTC. It specifies CASSLTSGGTETQYF.

The chain recombines TRBV7-8 with TRBJ2-1; D is perhaps TRBD1 or TRBD2 (5 bases each). The CDR3 contains 13 residues. Germline V gene data show CDR1 as SGHVS and CDR2 as FQNEAQ. V shed 5 bases and J shed 3 bases, with 8 bases lying between them. The CDR3 sequence: CASSRDGYNEQFF. For the CDR3, the DNA is TGTGCCAGCAGCCGGGACGGCTACAATGAGCAGTTCTTC.

The J gene is TRBJ2-5, the V gene TRBV29-1, with D tentatively TRBD2 (6 bases). The CDR3 has 12 amino acids. From germline, CDR1 is SQVTM and CDR2 ANQGSEA. The CDR3 loop reads CSTGLNQETQYF. CDR3 DNA sequence: TGCAGTACGGGACTGAACCAAGAGACCCAGTACTTC. Filled out from reference TRBV29-1 and TRBJ2-5, the complete variable domain reads SAVISQKPSRDICQRGTSLTIQCQVDSQVTMMFWYRQQPGQSLTLIATANQGSEATYESGFVIDKFPISRPNLTFSTLTVSNMSPEDSSIYLCSTGLNQETQYFGPGTRLLVL.

As concerns this clone: In the same sample, other DNA sequences code for this CDR3. V gene TRBV5-1 combines with J gene TRBJ2-7; D is possibly TRBD2 (5 bases). V shed 3 bases and J shed 6 bases, with 7 bases lying between them. CDR3 length: 11 amino acids. Germline loops: CDR1 SGHRS, CDR2 YFSETQ. CDR3 protein: CASSSEGEQYF. DNA for the CDR3: TGCGCCAGCAGCTCTGAGGGCGAGCAGTACTTC.

This chain uses TRBV28 with TRBJ2-1; either TRBD1 or TRBD2 may supply D (5 bases each). Germline V gene lookup returns CDR1 MDHEN and CDR2 SYDVKM. The CDR3 extends over 17 amino acids. V dropped 4 bases and J dropped 1 base, with 17 bases sitting between them. CDR3 sequence: CASSSRGERRSYNEQFF. In DNA form, the CDR3 reads TGTGCCAGCAGTTCCAGAGGGGAGAGGAGGTCCTACAATGAGCAGTTCTTC.

This chain links TRBV10-3 with TRBJ1-2; tentatively, D is TRBD1 (5 bases). The V gene's germline CDR1 is ENHRY and CDR2 SYGVKD. The CDR3 sequence is 14 residues long. V was shortened by 5 bases and J by 6 bases, with 16 bases between the two germline ends. The CDR3 DNA follows: TGTGCCATCAGTTTATACAGAGGGGAGGATGGCTACACCTTC. Its translation is CAISLYRGEDGYTF.

The DNA for the CDR3 is TGTGCCAGTAGTAGTATAGGACAGGGGATCATCTATGGCTACACCTTC. Protein: CASSSIGQGIIYGYTF. The chain employs TRBV19 and TRBJ1-2; the match to TRBD1 covers 9 bases. Germline V gene sequence: CDR1 LNHDA, CDR2 SQIVND (reference sequence). CDR3 size: 16 residues. Trimming at V came to 4 bases and at J to 4 bases, leaving 10 bases not matched to a gene.

The chain employs TRBV9 and TRBJ2-2, with 9 bases identical to TRBD2. J was trimmed by 4 bases and V by 5 bases; bases with no gene match: 24. Germline CDR1 is SGDLS and CDR2 is YYNGEE. The CDR3 loop spans 21 amino acids. The chain's CDR3 is CASRKYRDRSISGSATGELFF. CDR3 DNA: TGTGCCAGCAGGAAGTACCGGGACAGATCAATTAGCGGGAGTGCCACCGGGGAGCTGTTTTTT.

Concerning this clone itself: Other DNA sequences in the sample encode the same CDR3. This sequence joins TRBV7-2 and TRBJ2-7; D not resolved. Trimming shortened V by 0 bases and J by 4 bases, and 4 bases separated the two germline ends. In germline, CDR1 is SGHTA, CDR2 FQGNSA. The CDR3 consists of 12 residues. The CDR3 DNA reads as TGTGCCAGCAGCTTAGCTAGGTACGAGCAGTACTTC. As protein: CASSLARYEQYF. The variable domain in full, completed from reference TRBV7-2 and TRBJ2-7, reads GAGVSQSPSNKVTEKGKDVELRCDPISGHTALYWYRQSLGQGLEFLIYFQGNSAPDKSGLPSDRFSAERTGGSVSTLTIQRTQQEDSAVYLCASSLARYEQYFGPGTRLTVT.

The chain carries TRBV7-9 and TRBJ1-1; TRBD1 aligns across 7 bases. This CDR3 is built from 16 residues. J gave up 5 bases and V 4 bases, and 13 bases lay outside the gene matches. The germline gives CDR1 SEHNR, CDR2 FQNEAQ (reference sequence). The CDR3 region has the DNA TGTGCCAGCAGCTACTACGGAACAGGGGACAGAACTGAAGCTTTCTTT. This codes for CASSYYGTGDRTEAFF.

The chain links TRBV2 to TRBJ2-7, with 9 positions matching TRBD2. The CDR3 is 16 residues long. Trimming removed 4 bases from V and 5 bases from J; junction bases left unmatched: 12. The germline V gene encodes CDR1 SNHLY and CDR2 FYNNEI. CDR3 region: CASSGWGGRAEHEQYF. The CDR3 nucleotides read TGTGCCAGCAGTGGTTGGGGCGGGAGGGCCGAGCACGAGCAGTACTTC.

The V and J genes are TRBV28 and TRBJ2-1; 8 bases match TRBD2. The CDR3 runs to 15 residues. The germline V gene has CDR1 MDHEN and CDR2 SYDVKM. Unmatched junction bases numbered 7, after V lost 2 bases and J lost 7 bases. The CDR3 is CASSLEAGEGNEQFF. As DNA, the CDR3 is TGTGCCAGCAGTTTAGAAGCGGGAGAGGGGAATGAGCAGTTCTTC. The full variable domain, rest sourced from reference TRBV28 and TRBJ2-1, is DVKVTQSSRYLVKRTGEKVFLECVQDMDHENMFWYRQDPGLGLRLIYFSYDVKMKEKGDIPEGYSVSREKKERFSLILESASTNQTSMYLCASSLEAGEGNEQFFGPGTRLTVL.

This chain links TRBV6-5 with TRBJ2-6; the D is unclear. This CDR3 has 14 amino acids. Germline lookup yields CDR1 MNHEY and CDR2 SVGAGI. V was shortened by 8 bases and J by 2 bases, with 10 bases between the two germline ends. Here the CDR3 DNA reads TGTGCCAGCGCCCCCTTAACTGGGGCCAACGTCCTGACTTTC. Translated, it gives CASAPLTGANVLTF.

The gene calls are TRBV29-1 and TRBJ2-1, with D tentatively TRBD1 (6 bases). The V and J ends lost 5 bases and 4 bases respectively, with 12 bases between them. The CDR3 runs to 13 residues. The germline V gene encodes CDR1 SQVTM and CDR2 ANQGSEA. CDR3 sequence: CSVFWTAYNEQFF. In DNA form, the CDR3 reads TGCAGCGTTTTTTGGACAGCGTACAATGAGCAGTTCTTC.

The chain employs TRBV7-2 and TRBJ2-7; D may be TRBD1 (5 bases). The CDR3 is made up of 13 amino acids. V shed 5 bases and J shed 2 bases, with 10 bases lying between them. Germline CDR1 and CDR2: SGHTA and FQGNSA. The CDR3, as DNA: TGTGCCAGCAGCCCCCAGGGTGCCTACGAGCAGTACTTC. Protein product: CASSPQGAYEQYF.

In this sample, this clone turned up once. The chain links TRBV5-5 to TRBJ2-1, with D tentatively TRBD2 (6 bases). Germline CDR1 SGHKS, CDR2 YYEKEE (reference sequence). CDR3 length equals 20 residues. Trimming pared 3 bases from V and 0 bases from J, leaving 25 bases between. The CDR3 DNA reads as TGTGCCAGCAGCTCATCACGGACTACTTTTTCCCAAGACTCCTACAATGAGCAGTTCTTC. This sequence encodes CASSSSRTTFSQDSYNEQFF.

The chain carries TRBV5-1 and TRBJ2-6, with D possibly matching TRBD1 (6 bases). V was pared by 0 bases and J by 1 base, with 11 bases between. The CDR3 has 17 amino acids. Germline CDR1 reads SGHRS; CDR2 reads YFSETQ. CDR3 amino acids: CASSLVQGLSGANVLTF. Written as DNA, the CDR3 is TGCGCCAGCAGCTTGGTGCAGGGGCTTTCTGGGGCCAACGTCCTGACTTTC.

This chain links TRBV21-1 with TRBJ2-1; the table's D call of TRBD1 was not tested on the DNA. TRBV21-1 is noted as a pseudogene. CDR3 length: 16 residues. The CDR3 is CASSKEGQGANNEQFF. CDR3 sequence (DNA): TGTGCCAGCAGCAAAGAGGGGCAGGGGGCGAACAATGAGCAGTTCTTC.

The genes are TRBV9 and TRBJ2-3; 12 nucleotides line up with TRBD2. V shed 4 bases and J 5 bases; nucleotides not matched to a gene: 5. This CDR3 spans 15 amino acids. CDR1 and CDR2 (germline): SGDLS, YYNGEE. The chain's CDR3 is CASSLSGLAGDTQYF. The CDR3, as DNA: TGTGCCAGCAGCCTCTCGGGACTAGCGGGAGATACGCAGTATTTT.

The chain links TRBV4-1 to TRBJ2-7; D is possibly TRBD1 (5 bases). The ends were cut back, 3 bases at V and 3 bases at J, with 12 bases in the middle. Germline V gene data show CDR1 as MGHRA and CDR2 as YSYEKL. The CDR3 is made up of 14 amino acids. The CDR3 DNA sequence: TGCGCCAGCAGCCAGGTGACAGATCACTACGAGCAGTACTTC. Translation gives CASSQVTDHYEQYF.